This T cell receptor beta chain was found in a study of T cell responses to AZD1222 COVID-19 vaccine. Study details: Researchers grouped second doses given at about 4 or about 12 weeks into one pool. Study outcomes and limitations: Most donors were white British and more were female, and clonal diversity was possibly underestimated. Repertoire collection took place solely once the T cell response had peaked. Among vaccine-associated CD4 TCRs, coverage spanned spike, with dominance at 160-218 and 743-854.

The protocol was immunoSEQ multiplex PCR, while the TCRdb copy is restricted to in-frame clones and leaves out a portion. The sample gives 130,000 or so clones, 92% of which show up once; around 0.96% is in the top ten. V lost 6 bases and J 0 bases, leaving 9 bases between the germline ends. The CDR3 sequence is 14 residues long. Germline V gene data show CDR1 as MNHEY and CDR2 as SMNVEV (reference sequence). Concerning this clone: Its specificity is unknown.

The clonotype originates from an adult in good health. The sequences come from peripheral blood, collected on day 0 of AZD1222 vaccination. The chain links TRBV27 to TRBJ2-1, with TRBD2 as a possible D gene (5 bases). CDR3 loop: CASSLRGSYNEQFF. The CDR3 DNA reads as TGTGCCAGCAGCCTTCGGGGCTCCTACAATGAGCAGTTCTTC.